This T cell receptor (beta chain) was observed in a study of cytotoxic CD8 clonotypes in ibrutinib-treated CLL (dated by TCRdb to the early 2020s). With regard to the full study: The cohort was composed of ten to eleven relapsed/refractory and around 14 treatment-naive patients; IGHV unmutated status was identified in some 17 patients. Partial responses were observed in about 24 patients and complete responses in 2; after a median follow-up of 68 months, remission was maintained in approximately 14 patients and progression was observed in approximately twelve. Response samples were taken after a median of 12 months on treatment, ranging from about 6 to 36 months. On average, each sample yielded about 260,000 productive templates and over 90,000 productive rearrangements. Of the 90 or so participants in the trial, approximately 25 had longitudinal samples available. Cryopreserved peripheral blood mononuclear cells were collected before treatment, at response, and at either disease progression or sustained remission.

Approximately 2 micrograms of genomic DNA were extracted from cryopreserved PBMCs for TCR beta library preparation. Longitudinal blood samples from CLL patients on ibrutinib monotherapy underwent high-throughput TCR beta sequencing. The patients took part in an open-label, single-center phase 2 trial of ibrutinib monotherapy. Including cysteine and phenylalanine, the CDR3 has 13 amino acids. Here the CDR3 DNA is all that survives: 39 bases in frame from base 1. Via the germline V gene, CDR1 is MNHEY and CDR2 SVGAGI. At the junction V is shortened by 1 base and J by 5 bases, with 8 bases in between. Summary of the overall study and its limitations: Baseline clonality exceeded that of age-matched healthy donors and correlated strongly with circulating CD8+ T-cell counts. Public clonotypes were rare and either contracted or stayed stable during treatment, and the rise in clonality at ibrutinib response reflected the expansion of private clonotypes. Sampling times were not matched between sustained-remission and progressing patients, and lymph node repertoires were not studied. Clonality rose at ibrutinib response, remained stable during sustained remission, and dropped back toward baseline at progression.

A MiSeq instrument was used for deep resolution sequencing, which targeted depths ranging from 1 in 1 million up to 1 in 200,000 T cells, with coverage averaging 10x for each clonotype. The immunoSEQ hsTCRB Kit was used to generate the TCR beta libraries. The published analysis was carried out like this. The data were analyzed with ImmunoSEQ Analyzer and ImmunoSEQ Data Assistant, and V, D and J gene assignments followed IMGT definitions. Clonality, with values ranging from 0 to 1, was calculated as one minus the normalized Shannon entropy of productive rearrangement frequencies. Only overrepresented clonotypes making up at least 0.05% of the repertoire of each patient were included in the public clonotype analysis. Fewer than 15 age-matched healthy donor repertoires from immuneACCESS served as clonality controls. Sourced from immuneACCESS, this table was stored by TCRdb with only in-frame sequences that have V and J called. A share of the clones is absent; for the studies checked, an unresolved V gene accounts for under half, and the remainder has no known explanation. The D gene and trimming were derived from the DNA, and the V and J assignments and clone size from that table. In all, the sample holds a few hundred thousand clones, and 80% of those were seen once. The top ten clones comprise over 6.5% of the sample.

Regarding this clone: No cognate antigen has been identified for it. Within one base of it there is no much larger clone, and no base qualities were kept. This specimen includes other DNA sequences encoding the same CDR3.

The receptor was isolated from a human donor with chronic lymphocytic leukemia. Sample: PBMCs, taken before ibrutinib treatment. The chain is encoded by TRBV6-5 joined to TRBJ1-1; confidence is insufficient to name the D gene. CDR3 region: CASSYLGGTEAFF. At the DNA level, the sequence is TGTGCCAGCAGTTACTTAGGTGGGACTGAAGCTTTCTTT.